The clone carrying this T cell receptor (beta chain) was observed a few times. Its antigen is not identified. These data are taken from a study of T-cell reconstitution after alpha-beta-depleted transplantation in children. The CDR3 runs to 16 residues. The ends lost 5 bases at V and 0 bases at J; junction bases unmatched: 7. The germline V gene has CDR1 SGHRS and CDR2 YFSETQ. For TCRbeta, the library was prepared with unique molecular identifiers. TCRdb re-analysed the PCR reads in MiXCR, keeping a single row per CDR3 protein. The table lists approximately 170,000 distinct CDR3 sequences, more than 9.5% of them singletons, with over 10% in the top ten. Study results and limitations: When one year had passed after transplant, most T-cell counts and diversity came from newly produced T cells.

This sequence was found in a boy aged 2 to 9 with acute myeloid leukemia, due to receive a stem cell transplant. The V gene is TRBV5-1, the J gene TRBJ2-1; 8 bases are shared with TRBD2. The sequencing here drew on PBMCs, taken before TCRalphabeta/CD19-depleted stem cell transplant. CDR3 sequence (DNA): TGCGCCAGCAGTTTACTAGCGGCGAGCTCCTACAATGAGCAGTTCTTC. It is translated as CASSLLAASSYNEQFF.